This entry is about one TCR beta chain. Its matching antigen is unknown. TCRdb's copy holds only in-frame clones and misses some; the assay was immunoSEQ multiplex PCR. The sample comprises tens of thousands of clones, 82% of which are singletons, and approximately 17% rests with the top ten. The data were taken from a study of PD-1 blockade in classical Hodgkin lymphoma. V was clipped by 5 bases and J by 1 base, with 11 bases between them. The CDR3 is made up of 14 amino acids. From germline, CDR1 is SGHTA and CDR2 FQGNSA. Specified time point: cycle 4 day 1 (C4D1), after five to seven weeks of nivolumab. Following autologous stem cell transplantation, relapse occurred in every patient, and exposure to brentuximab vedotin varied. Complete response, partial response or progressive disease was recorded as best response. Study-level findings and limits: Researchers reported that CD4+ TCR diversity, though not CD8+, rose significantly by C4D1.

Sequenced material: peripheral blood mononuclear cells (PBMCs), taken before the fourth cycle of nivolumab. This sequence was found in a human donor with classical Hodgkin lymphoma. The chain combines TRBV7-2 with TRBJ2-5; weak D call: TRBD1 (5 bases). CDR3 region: CASSRGSFQETQYF. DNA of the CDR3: TGTGCCAGCAGCAGGGGTAGCTTCCAAGAGACCCAGTACTTC.